Described below is a single T cell receptor beta chain sequence and its context. This record belongs to a study of blood T cell repertoires in COVID-19. Study overall: Spain, Italy and the United States supplied samples that represented acute and convalescent COVID-19. The cDNA or gDNA used as material had been derived from T cells, B-cell-depleted T cells, or PBMCs.

In the original analysis: Cell counts per sample came from amplifying reference gene primers. Sequencing was performed with immunoSEQ multiplex PCR; in TCRdb, only in-frame clones are kept and a portion is missing. From that table come the V and J calls and clone size; the DNA was used to work out D and trimming. The sample has around 130,000 clones, about four fifths seen once; the top ten hold roughly 20%. The CDR3 sequence is 14 residues long. The J gene is TRBJ2-3, the V gene TRBV1; the listed D gene, TRBD1, was not tested against the DNA. TRBV1 is described as a pseudogene. The receptor was isolated from a man aged 80 or over with acute or convalescent COVID-19. The source material was peripheral blood. The CDR3, as DNA: TGCACCAGCAGCCCTAGGGGGATTACAGATACGCAGTATTTT. It yields the protein CTSSPRGITDTQYF.